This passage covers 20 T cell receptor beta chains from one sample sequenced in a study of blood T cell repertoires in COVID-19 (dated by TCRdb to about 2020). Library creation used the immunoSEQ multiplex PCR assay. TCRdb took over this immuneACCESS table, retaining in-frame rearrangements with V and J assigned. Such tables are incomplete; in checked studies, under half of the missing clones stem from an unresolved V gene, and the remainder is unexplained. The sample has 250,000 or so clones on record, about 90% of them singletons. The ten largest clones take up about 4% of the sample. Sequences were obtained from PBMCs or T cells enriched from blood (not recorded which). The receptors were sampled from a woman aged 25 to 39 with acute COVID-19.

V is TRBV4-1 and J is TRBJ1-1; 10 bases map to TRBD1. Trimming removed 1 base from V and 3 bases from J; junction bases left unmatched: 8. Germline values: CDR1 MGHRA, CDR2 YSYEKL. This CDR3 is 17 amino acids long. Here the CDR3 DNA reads TGCGCCAGCAGCCAAGGACAGGGGGCAGTTTCAGACACTGAAGCTTTCTTT. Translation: CASSQGQGAVSDTEAFF.

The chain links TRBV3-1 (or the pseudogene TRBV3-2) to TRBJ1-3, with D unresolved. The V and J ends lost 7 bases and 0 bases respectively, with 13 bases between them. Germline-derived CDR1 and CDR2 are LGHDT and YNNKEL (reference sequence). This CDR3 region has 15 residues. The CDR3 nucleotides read TGTGCCAGCACCCCCGCGGATTACTCTGGAAACACCATATATTTT. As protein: CASTPADYSGNTIYF.

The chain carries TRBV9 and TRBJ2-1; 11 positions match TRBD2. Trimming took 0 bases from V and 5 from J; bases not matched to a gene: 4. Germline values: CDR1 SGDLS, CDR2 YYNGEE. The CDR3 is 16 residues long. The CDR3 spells CASSVDLAGGDNEQFF. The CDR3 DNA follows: TGTGCCAGCAGCGTAGATCTAGCGGGAGGAGACAATGAGCAGTTCTTC.

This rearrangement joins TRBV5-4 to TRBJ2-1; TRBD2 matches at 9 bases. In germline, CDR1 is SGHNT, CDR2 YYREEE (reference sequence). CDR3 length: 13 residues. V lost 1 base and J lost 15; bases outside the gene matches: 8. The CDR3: CASSLSLAGVVFF. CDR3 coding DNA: TGTGCCAGCAGCTTGTCATTAGCGGGAGTCGTGTTCTTC.

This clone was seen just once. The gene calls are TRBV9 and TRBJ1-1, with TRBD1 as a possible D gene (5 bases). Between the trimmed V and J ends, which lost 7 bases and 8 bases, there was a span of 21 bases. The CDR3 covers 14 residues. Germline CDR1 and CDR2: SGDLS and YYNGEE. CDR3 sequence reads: CASPDLAQVAEAFF. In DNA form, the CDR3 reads TGTGCCAGCCCTGACCTCGCACAGGTCGCCGAAGCTTTCTTT. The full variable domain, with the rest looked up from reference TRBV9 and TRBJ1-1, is DSGVTQTPKHLITATGQRVTLRCSPRSGDLSVYWYQQSLDQGLQFLIQYYNGEERAKGNILERFSAQQFPDLHSELNLSSLELGDSALYFCASPDLAQVAEAFFGQGTRLTVV.

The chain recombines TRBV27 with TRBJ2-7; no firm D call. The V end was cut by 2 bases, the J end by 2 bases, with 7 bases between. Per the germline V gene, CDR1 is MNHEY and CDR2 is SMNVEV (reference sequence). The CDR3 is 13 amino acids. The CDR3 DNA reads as TGTGCCAGCAGTTTACGCACTCCCTACGAGCAGTACTTC. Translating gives CASSLRTPYEQYF.

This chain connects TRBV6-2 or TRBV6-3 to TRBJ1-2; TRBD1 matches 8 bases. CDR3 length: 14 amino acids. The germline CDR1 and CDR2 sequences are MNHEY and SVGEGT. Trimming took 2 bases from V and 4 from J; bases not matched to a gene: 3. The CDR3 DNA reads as TGTGCCAGCAGTTACGGGGGACAGGCCTATGGCTACACCTTC. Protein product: CASSYGGQAYGYTF.

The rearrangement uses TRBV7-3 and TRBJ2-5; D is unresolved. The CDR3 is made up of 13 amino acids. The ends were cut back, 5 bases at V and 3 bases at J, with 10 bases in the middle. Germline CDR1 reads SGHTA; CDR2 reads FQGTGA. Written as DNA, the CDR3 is TGTGCCAGCAGCATACGCCGCGAAGAGACCCAGTACTTC. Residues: CASSIRREETQYF.

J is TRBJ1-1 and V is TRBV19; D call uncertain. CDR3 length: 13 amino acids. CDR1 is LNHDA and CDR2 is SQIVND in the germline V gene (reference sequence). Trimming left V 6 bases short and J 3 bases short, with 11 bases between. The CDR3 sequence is CASSRGDYTEAFF. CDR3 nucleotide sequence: TGTGCCAGTAGCCGCGGGGATTACACTGAAGCTTTCTTT. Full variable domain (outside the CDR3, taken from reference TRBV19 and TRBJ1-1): DGGITQSPKYLFRKEGQNVTLSCEQNLNHDAMYWYRQDPGQGLRLIYYSQIVNDFQKGDIAEGYSVSREKKESFPLTVTSAQKNPTAFYLCASSRGDYTEAFFGQGTRLTVV.

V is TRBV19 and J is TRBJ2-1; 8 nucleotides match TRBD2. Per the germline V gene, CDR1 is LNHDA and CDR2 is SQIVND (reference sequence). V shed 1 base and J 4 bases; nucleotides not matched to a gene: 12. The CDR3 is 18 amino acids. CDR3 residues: CASSIGFRVLAAYNEQFF. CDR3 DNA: TGTGCCAGTAGTATAGGGTTCAGGGTACTAGCGGCTTACAATGAGCAGTTCTTC.

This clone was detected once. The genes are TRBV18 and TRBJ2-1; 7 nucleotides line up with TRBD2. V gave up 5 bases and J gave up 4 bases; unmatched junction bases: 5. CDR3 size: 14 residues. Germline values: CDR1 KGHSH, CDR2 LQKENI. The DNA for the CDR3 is TGTGCCAGCTCAGTGGCGGGAGAATACAATGAGCAGTTCTTC. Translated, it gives CASSVAGEYNEQFF.

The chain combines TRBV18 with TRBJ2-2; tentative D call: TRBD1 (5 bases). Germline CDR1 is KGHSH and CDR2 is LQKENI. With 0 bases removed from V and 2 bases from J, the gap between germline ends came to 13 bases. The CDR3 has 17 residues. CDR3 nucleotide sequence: TGTGCCAGCTCACCACCGAATCAGGGCCAAAACACCGGGGAGCTGTTTTTT. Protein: CASSPPNQGQNTGELFF.

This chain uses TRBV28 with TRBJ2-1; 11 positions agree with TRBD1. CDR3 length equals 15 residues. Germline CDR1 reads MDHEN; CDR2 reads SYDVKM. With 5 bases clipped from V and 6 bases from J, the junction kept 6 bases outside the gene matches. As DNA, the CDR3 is TGTGCCAGCAGTGGTGGGGGACAGGGGGTCAATGAGCAGTTCTTC. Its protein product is CASSGGGQGVNEQFF.

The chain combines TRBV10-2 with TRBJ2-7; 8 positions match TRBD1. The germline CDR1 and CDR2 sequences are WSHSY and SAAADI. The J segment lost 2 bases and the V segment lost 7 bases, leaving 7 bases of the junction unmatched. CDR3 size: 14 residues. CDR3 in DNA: TGCGCCAGCATTACCGGGACAGGCCCCTACGAGCAGTACTTC. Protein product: CASITGTGPYEQYF.

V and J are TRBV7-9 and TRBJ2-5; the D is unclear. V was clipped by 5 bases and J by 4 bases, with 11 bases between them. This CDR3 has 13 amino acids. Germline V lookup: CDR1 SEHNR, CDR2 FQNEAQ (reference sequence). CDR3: CASSPGRGETQYF. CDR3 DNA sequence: TGTGCCAGCAGCCCCGGCAGAGGAGAGACCCAGTACTTC.

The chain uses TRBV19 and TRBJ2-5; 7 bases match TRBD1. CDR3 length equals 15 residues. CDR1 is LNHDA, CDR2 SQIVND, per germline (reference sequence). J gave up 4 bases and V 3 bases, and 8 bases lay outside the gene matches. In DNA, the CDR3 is TGTGCCAGTAGTATCTACAGGGGTGTGGGAGAGACCCAGTACTTC. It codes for CASSIYRGVGETQYF.

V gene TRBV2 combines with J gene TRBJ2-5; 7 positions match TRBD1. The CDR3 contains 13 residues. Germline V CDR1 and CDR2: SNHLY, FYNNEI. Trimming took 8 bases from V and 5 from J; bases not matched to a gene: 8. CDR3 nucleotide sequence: TGTGCCAGCGGACAGGCCGTTGGGGAGACCCAGTACTTC. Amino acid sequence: CASGQAVGETQYF. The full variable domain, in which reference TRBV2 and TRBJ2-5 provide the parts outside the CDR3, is EPEVTQTPSHQVTQMGQEVILRCVPISNHLYFYWYRQILGQKVEFLVSFYNNEISEKSEIFDDQFSVERPDGSNFTLKIRSTKLEDSAMYFCASGQAVGETQYFGPGTRLLVL.

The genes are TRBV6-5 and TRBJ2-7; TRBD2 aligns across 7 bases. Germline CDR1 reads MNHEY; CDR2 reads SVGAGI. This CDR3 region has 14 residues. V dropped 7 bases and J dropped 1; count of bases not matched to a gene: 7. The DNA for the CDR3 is TGTGCCAGCACCCCGGGGGGATTGTCCTACGAGCAGTACTTC. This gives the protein CASTPGGLSYEQYF.

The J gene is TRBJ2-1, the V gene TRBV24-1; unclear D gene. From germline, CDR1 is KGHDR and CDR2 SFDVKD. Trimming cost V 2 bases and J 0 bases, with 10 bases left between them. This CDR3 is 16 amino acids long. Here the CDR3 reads CATSDSTPSSYNEQFF. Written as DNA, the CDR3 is TGTGCCACCAGTGATTCGACTCCGAGCTCCTACAATGAGCAGTTCTTC.

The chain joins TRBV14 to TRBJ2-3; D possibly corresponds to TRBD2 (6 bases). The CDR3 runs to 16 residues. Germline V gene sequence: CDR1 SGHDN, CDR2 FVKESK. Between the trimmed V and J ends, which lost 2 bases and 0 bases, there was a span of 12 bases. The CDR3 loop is CASSQFGEESTDTQYF. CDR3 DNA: TGTGCCAGCAGCCAATTCGGGGAGGAGAGCACAGATACGCAGTATTTT.